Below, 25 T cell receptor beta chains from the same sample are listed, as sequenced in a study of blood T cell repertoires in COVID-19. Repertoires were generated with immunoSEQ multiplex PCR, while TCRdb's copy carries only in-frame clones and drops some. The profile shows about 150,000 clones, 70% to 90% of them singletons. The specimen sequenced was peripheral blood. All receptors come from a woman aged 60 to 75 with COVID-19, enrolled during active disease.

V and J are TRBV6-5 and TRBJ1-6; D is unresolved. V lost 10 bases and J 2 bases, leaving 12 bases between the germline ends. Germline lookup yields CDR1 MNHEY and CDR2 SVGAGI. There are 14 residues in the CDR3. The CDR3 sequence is CATKASTYNSPLHF. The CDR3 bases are TGTGCCACCAAAGCAAGTACCTATAATTCACCCCTCCACTTT.

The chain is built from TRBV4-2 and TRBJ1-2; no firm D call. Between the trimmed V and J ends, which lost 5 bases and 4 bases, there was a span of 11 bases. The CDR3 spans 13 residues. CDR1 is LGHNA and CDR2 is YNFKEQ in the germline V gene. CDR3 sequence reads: CASSDSGGYGYTF. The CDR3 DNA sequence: TGTGCCAGCAGCGATAGTGGAGGCTATGGCTACACCTTC.

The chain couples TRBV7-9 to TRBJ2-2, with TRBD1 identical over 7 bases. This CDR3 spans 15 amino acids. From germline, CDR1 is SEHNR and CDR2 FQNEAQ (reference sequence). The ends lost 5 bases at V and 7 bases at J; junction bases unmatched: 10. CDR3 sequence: CASSPPKGAVGELFF. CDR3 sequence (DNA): TGTGCCAGCAGCCCCCCGAAGGGGGCGGTCGGGGAGCTGTTTTTT.

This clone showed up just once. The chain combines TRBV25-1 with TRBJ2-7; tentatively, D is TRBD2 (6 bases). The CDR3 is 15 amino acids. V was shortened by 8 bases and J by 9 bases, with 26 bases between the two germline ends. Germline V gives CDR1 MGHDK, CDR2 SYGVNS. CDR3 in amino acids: CASGETLGTHPVQYF. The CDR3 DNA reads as TGTGCCAGCGGGGAAACCTTGGGGACTCACCCGGTGCAGTACTTC.

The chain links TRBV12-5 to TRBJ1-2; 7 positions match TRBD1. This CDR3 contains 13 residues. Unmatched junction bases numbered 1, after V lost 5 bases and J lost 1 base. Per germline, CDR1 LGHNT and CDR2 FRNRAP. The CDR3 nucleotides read TGTGCTAGTGGTGACAGGGTTAACTATGGCTACACCTTC. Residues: CASGDRVNYGYTF. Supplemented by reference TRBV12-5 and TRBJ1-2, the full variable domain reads DARVTQTPRHKVTEMGQEVTMRCQPILGHNTVFWYRQTMMQGLELLAYFRNRAPLDDSGMPKDRFSAEMPDATLATLKIQPSEPRDSAVYFCASGDRVNYGYTFGSGTRLTVV.

The CDR3 DNA sequence: TGTGCCAGTAGATCTGACAGGACTGGAAACACCATATATTTT. It encodes CASRSDRTGNTIYF. The chain combines TRBV19 with TRBJ1-3; tentatively, D is TRBD1 (6 bases). V gave up 6 bases and J gave up 2 bases, with 11 bases separating them. The germline V gene has CDR1 LNHDA and CDR2 SQIVND (reference sequence). The CDR3 runs 14 residues.

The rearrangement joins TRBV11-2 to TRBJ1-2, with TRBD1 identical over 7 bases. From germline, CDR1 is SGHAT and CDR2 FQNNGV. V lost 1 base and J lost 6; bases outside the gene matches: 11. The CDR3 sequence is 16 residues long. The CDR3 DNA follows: TGTGCCAGCAGCTTAGGGCATACAGGGGAGTTCCATGGCTACACCTTC. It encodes CASSLGHTGEFHGYTF. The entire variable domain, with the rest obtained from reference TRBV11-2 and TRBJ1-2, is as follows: EAGVAQSPRYKIIEKRQSVAFWCNPISGHATLYWYQQILGQGPKLLIQFQNNGVVDDSQLPKDRFSAERLKGVDSTLKIQPAKLEDSAVYLCASSLGHTGEFHGYTFGSGTRLTVV.

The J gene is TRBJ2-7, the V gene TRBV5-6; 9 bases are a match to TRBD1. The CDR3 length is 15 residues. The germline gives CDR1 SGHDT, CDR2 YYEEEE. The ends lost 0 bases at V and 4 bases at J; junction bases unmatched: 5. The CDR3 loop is CASSLEGTGLYEQYF. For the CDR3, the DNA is TGTGCCAGCAGCTTGGAAGGGACAGGGCTATACGAGCAGTACTTC. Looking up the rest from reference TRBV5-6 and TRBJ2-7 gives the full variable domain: DAGVTQSPTHLIKTRGQQVTLRCSPKSGHDTVSWYQQALGQGPQFIFQYYEEEERQRGNFPDRFSGHQFPNYSSELNVNALLLGDSALYLCASSLEGTGLYEQYFGPGTRLTVT.

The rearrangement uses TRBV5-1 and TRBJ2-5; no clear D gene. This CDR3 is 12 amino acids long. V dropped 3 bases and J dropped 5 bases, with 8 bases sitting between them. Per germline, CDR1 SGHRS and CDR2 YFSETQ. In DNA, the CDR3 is TGCGCCAGCAGCTCCCAGGTGGAGACCCAGTACTTC. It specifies CASSSQVETQYF. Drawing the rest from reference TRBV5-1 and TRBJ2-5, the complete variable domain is KAGVTQTPRYLIKTRGQQVTLSCSPISGHRSVSWYQQTPGQGLQFLFEYFSETQRNKGNFPGRFSGRQFSNSRSEMNVSTLELGDSALYLCASSSQVETQYFGPGTRLLVL.

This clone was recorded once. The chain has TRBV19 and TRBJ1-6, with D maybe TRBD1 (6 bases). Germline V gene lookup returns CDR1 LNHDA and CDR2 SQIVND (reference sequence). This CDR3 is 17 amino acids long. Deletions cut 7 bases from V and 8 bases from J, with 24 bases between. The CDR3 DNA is TGTGCCAGTAACCCCCTAGGAAGGGGCGCAGGGGATTCACCCCTCCACTTT. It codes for CASNPLGRGAGDSPLHF.

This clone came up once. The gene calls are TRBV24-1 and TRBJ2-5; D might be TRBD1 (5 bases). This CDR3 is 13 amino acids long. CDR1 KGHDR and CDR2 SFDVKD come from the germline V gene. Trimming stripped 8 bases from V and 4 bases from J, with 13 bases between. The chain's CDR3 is CATKGLVGETQYF. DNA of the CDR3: TGTGCCACCAAGGGGCTAGTCGGAGAGACCCAGTACTTC.

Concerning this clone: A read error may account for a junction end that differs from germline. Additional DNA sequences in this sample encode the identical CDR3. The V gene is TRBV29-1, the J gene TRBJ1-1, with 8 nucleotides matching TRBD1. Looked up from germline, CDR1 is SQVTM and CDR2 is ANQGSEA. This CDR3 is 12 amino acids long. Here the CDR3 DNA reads TGCAGCGTTAACAGGGGGAACACCGAAGCTTTCTTT. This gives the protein CSVNRGNTEAFF.

The CDR3 nucleotides are TGTGCCAGCAAGGGAGGGCTCTCTCCCCAGCCCCAGCATTTT. It is translated as CASKGGLSPQPQHF. V is TRBV27 and J is TRBJ1-5; D gene unclear. V lost 7 bases, J lost 7 bases, and 17 bases lay in between. The CDR3 covers 14 residues. CDR1 and CDR2 from the germline V gene are MNHEY and SMNVEV (reference sequence).

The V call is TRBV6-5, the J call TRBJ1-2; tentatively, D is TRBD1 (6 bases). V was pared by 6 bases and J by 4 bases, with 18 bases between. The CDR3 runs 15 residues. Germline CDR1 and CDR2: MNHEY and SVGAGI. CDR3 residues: CASSAPGAGVYGYTF. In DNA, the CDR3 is TGTGCCAGCAGCGCTCCTGGGGCAGGGGTCTATGGCTACACCTTC.

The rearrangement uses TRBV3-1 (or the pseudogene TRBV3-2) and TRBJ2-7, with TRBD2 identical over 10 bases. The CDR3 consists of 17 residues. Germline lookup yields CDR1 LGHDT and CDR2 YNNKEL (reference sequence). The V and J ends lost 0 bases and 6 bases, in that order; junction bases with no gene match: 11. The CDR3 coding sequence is TGTGCCAGCAGCCAAGATGCCGCTAGCGGGAGAAGGAGCGAGCAGTACTTC. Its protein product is CASSQDAASGRRSEQYF.

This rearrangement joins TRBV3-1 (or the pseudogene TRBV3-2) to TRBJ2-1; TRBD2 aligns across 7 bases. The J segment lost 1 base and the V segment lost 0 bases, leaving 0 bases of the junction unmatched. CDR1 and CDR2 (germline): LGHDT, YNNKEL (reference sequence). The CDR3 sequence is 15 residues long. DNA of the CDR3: TGTGCCAGCAGCCAAGATAGCGGGTCCTACAATGAGCAGTTCTTC. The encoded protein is CASSQDSGSYNEQFF.

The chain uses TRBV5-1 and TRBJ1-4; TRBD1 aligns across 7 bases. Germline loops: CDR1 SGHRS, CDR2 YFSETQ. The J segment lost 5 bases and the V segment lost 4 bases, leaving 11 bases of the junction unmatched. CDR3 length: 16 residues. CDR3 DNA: TGCGCCAGCAGCGCTCACCGGGACAGAGAAAATGAAAAACTGTTTTTT. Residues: CASSAHRDRENEKLFF.

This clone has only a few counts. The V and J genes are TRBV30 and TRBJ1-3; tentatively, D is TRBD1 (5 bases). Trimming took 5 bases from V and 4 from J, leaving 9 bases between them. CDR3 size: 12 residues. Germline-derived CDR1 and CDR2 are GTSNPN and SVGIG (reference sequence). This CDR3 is CAWDSGGNTIYF. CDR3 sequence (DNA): TGTGCCTGGGACAGCGGGGGAAACACCATATATTTT.

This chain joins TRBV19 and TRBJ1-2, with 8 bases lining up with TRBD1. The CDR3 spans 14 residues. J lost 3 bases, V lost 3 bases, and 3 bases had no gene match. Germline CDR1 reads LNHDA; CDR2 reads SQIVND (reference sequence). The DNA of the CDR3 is TGTGCCAGTAGTATCGGGACAGGAGACTATGGCTACACCTTC. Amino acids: CASSIGTGDYGYTF.

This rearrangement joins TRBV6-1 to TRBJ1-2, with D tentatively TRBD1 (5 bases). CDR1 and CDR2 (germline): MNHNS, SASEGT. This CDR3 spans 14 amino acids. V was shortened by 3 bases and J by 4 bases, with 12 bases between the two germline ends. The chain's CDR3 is CASSDVGHPYGYTF. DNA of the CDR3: TGTGCCAGCAGTGACGTCGGACACCCCTATGGCTACACCTTC.

The CDR3 here is CASSQPGQGYYGYTF. CDR3 sequence (DNA): TGTGCCAGCAGCCAACCGGGACAGGGATACTATGGCTACACCTTC. The chain recombines TRBV4-2 with TRBJ1-2, with 9 nucleotides matching TRBD1. V shed 2 bases, J shed 3 bases, and the junction held 4 bases outside the gene matches. This CDR3 comprises 15 residues. Per the germline V gene, CDR1 is LGHNA and CDR2 is YNFKEQ.

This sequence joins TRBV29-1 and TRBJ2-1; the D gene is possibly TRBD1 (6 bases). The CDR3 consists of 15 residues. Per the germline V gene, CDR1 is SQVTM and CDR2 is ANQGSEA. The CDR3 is CSHIGRGSGSGEQFF. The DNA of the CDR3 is TGCAGTCACATAGGAAGGGGGTCGGGATCGGGTGAGCAGTTCTTC.

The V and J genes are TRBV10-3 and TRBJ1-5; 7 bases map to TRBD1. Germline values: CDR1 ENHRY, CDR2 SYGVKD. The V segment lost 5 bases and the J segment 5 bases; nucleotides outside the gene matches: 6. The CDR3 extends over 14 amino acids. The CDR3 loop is CAISPDRVDQPQHF. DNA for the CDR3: TGTGCCATCAGTCCTGACAGGGTCGATCAGCCCCAGCATTTT.

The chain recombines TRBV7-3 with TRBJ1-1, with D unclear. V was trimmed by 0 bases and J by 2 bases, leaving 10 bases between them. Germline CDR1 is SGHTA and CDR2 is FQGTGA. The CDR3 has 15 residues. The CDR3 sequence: CASSLTGRINTEAFF. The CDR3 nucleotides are TGTGCCAGCAGCTTAACGGGGAGGATTAACACTGAAGCTTTCTTT.

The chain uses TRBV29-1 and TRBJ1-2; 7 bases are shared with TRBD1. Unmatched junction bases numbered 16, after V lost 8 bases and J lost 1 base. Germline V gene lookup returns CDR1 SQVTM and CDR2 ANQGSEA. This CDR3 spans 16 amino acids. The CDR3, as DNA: TGCAGCATCCGGGACAGAGCGCCCTTACTTAACTATGGCTACACCTTC. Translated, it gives CSIRDRAPLLNYGYTF.